These 5 T cell receptor beta chains were sequenced from one sample in a study of blood T cell repertoires in COVID-19. Profiled with immunoSEQ multiplex PCR; TCRdb holds only in-frame clones, not every one. Among about 130,000 clones listed, over 60% were seen once. The sample comprised peripheral blood. The receptors come from an older woman with acute or convalescent COVID-19.

The chain has TRBV6-5 and TRBJ1-2; TRBD1 agrees at 8 bases. This CDR3 has 15 amino acids. Germline V gene lookup returns CDR1 MNHEY and CDR2 SVGAGI. V lost 6 bases, J lost 4 bases, and 10 bases stayed unmatched. The CDR3 region has the DNA TGTGCCAGCAGCCGACAACCCGGGACAGGCTATGGCTACACCTTC. Encoded protein: CASSRQPGTGYGYTF.

The chain couples TRBV5-4 to TRBJ2-5; 9 bases align to TRBD2. V was pared by 4 bases and J by 4 bases, with 5 bases of the junction left unmatched. The germline V gene has CDR1 SGHNT and CDR2 YYREEE (reference sequence). CDR3 length equals 14 residues. The CDR3 DNA is TGTGCCAGCAGCGCGGGACTAGCCCCAGAGACCCAGTACTTC. It codes for CASSAGLAPETQYF.

This clone occurred many times. The J gene is TRBJ2-7, the V gene TRBV11-2; 7 nucleotides line up with TRBD1. After removal of 2 bases from V and 3 bases from J, the junction contained 1 base not matched to a gene. This CDR3 spans 13 amino acids. Germline CDR1 and CDR2: SGHAT and FQNNGV. The CDR3 sequence: CASSLRTGYEQYF. The CDR3 DNA reads as TGTGCCAGCAGCTTAAGGACAGGCTACGAGCAGTACTTC.

Concerning this clone: A clone one base away is much larger, so this may be a read error. The chain has TRBV6-5 and TRBJ2-3; 8 nucleotides agree with TRBD2. Germline CDR1 reads MNHEY; CDR2 reads SVGAGI. Germline trimming cut 9 bases from V and 1 base from J; bases unmatched to any gene: 3. The CDR3 totals 13 residues. CDR3 sequence: CASRSGGTDTQYF. The CDR3 DNA sequence: TGTGCCAGTCGTAGCGGGGGCACAGATACGCAGTATTTT.

The CDR3 protein is CASSVQQGFNYNEQFF. The CDR3 bases are TGTGCCAGCAGCGTCCAACAGGGTTTTAACTACAATGAGCAGTTCTTC. J is TRBJ2-1 and V is TRBV21-1; the table assigns TRBD1, which was not confirmed against the DNA. TRBV21-1 is a known pseudogene. CDR3 length: 16 amino acids.